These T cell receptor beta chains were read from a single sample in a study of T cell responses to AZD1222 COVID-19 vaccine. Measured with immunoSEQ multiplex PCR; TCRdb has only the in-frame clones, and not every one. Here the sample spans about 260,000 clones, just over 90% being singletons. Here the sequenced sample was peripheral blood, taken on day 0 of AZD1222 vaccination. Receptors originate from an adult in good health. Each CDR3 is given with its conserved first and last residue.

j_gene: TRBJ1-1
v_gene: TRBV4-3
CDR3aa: CASSQVGGIAEAFF

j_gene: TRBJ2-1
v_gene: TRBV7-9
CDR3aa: CASRNAGAQFF

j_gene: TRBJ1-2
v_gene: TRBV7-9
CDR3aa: CASRSSGRISGDYGYTF

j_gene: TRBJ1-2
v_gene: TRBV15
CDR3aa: CATSSWGHPGGYTF

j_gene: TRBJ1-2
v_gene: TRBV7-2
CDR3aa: CASSLGSLYYGYTF

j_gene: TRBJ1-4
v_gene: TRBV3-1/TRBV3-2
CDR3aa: CASSQGSATNEKLFF

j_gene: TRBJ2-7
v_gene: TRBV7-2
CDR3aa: CASSPSTSARYEQYF

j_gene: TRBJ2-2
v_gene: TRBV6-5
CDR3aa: CASSYSTDLNTGELFF

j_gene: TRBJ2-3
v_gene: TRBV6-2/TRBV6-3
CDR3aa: CASSYSEPTDTQYF

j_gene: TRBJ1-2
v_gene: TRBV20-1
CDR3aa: CSASKGRTNYGYTF

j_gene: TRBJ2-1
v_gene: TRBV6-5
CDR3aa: CASRPDRVGREQFF

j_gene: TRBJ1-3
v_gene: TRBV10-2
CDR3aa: CASMGDKSDTIYF

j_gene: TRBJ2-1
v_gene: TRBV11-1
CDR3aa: CASSPGTITYNEQFF

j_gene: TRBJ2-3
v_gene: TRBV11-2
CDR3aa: CASSYLLGTDTQYF

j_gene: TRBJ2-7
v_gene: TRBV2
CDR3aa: CASSPSRPGYEQYF

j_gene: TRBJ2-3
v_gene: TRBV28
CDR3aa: CASRKTGTSGRGDTQYF

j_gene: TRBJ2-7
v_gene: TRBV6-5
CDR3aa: CASRLASYEQYF

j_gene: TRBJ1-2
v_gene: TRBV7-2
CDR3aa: CASSLERVLGGYTF

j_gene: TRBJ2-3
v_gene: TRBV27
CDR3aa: CASSSTGQGDTQYF

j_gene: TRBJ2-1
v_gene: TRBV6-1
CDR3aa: CASSELGVRYNEQFF

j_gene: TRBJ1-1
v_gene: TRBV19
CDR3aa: CASSENSNTEAFF

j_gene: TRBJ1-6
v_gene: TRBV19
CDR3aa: CASSGRASYNSPLHF

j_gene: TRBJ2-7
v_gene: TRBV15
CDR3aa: CATSRDLRDTSYEQYF

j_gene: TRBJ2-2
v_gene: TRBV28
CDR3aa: CASSPQTSGRAWGTGELFF

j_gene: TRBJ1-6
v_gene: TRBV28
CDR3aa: CASRTGYNSPLHF

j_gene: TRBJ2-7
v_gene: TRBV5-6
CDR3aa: CASSQDRDEQYF

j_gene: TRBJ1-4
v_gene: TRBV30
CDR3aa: CAWSVKGTNEKLFF

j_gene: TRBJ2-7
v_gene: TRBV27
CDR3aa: CASSLGGTGAYEQYF

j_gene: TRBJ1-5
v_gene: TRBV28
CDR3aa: CASRTLGEHSLAF

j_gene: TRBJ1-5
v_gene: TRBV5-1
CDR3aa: CASSPGQGGNQPQHF